Below are 20 T cell receptor beta chains sequenced from a single sample in a study of blood T cells in healthy people across ages. The second PCR ran about 6 to 11 cycles with a sample-barcoded 5' primer and J-beta primers. Each CDR3 protein is one row after TCRdb ran MiXCR on the 5' RACE reads. The data show about 640,000 distinct CDR3 sequences, with about 53% seen just once and 30% to 45% held by the top ten. The sequenced sample consisted of blood. The receptor source for this set is a man aged 55 to 70 in good health.

This clonotype was observed once. V and J are TRBV2 and TRBJ1-6, with D uncertain. Germline CDR1 is SNHLY and CDR2 is FYNNEI. CDR3 size: 16 residues. The V and J ends lost 8 bases and 8 bases respectively, with 22 bases between them. CDR3: CASSDGGGVVDSPLHF. The CDR3 coding sequence is TGTGCCAGCTCTGATGGTGGTGGGGTCGTTGATTCACCCCTCCACTTT.

The chain couples TRBV10-3 to TRBJ2-1, with D maybe TRBD2 (5 bases). Germline CDR1 reads ENHRY; CDR2 reads SYGVKD. Trimming cost V 2 bases and J 6 bases, with 5 bases left between them. This CDR3 contains 12 residues. CDR3 sequence (DNA): TGTGCCATCAGTGAGGGAGGCAATGAGCAGTTCTTC. Residues: CAISEGGNEQFF.

The V and J genes are TRBV11-2 and TRBJ2-3; D not certain. The CDR3 is 16 residues long. The germline V gene has CDR1 SGHAT and CDR2 FQNNGV. Between the trimmed V and J ends, which lost 1 base and 3 bases, there was a span of 14 bases. In DNA form, the CDR3 reads TGTGCCAGCAGCTTAGGGCCCACACCCCCTACAGATACGCAGTATTTT. It codes for CASSLGPTPPTDTQYF. The whole variable domain, filled in from reference TRBV11-2 and TRBJ2-3, reads EAGVAQSPRYKIIEKRQSVAFWCNPISGHATLYWYQQILGQGPKLLIQFQNNGVVDDSQLPKDRFSAERLKGVDSTLKIQPAKLEDSAVYLCASSLGPTPPTDTQYFGPGTRLTVL.

The chain uses TRBV5-4 and TRBJ1-6; D gene unclear. The CDR3 length is 14 residues. Germline CDR1 SGHNT, CDR2 YYREEE (reference sequence). Trimming took 4 bases from V and 10 from J, leaving 15 bases between them. The CDR3 DNA reads TGTGCCAGCAGCCTACGGACCCTCAACTCACCCCTCCACTTT. It codes for CASSLRTLNSPLHF.

The chain combines TRBV25-1 with TRBJ2-1, with 12 bases fitting TRBD1. Germline values: CDR1 MGHDK, CDR2 SYGVNS. The trim removed 6 bases at V and 8 bases at J, leaving 2 bases unmatched. This CDR3 is built from 13 residues. CDR3 sequence (DNA): TGTGCCAGCAGGGGACAGGGGGCCGATGAGCAGTTCTTC. It codes for CASRGQGADEQFF.

The chain joins TRBV5-1 to TRBJ1-1; maybe TRBD1 (6 bases). The V gene's germline CDR1 is SGHRS and CDR2 YFSETQ. V was cut by 3 bases and J by 1 base, with 19 bases left in between. This CDR3 is 17 amino acids long. CDR3 amino acids: CASSSRQARNPNTEAFF. CDR3 bases: TGCGCCAGCAGCTCCCGACAGGCGAGAAACCCGAACACTGAAGCTTTCTTT.

Many counts were recorded for this clonotype. This chain links TRBV29-1 with TRBJ2-1, with D possibly TRBD2 on 6 matching bases. The germline CDR1 and CDR2 sequences are SQVTM and ANQGSEA. The ends were cut back, 1 base at V and 6 bases at J, with 10 bases in the middle. This CDR3 contains 13 residues. CDR3: CSVEVGGSNEQFF. The CDR3 coding sequence is TGCAGCGTTGAAGTCGGGGGTAGCAATGAGCAGTTCTTC.

This clonotype was detected only a few times. The gene calls are TRBV28 and TRBJ2-1, with TRBD2 matching 7 bases. The CDR3 runs 17 residues. The trim removed 5 bases at V and 2 bases at J, leaving 12 bases unmatched. Germline values: CDR1 MDHEN, CDR2 SYDVKM. CDR3 protein: CASSLPGGPHTYNEQFF. The CDR3, as DNA: TGTGCCAGCAGTCTGCCGGGGGGACCGCACACCTACAATGAGCAGTTCTTC. Drawing the rest from reference TRBV28 and TRBJ2-1, the complete variable domain is DVKVTQSSRYLVKRTGEKVFLECVQDMDHENMFWYRQDPGLGLRLIYFSYDVKMKEKGDIPEGYSVSREKKERFSLILESASTNQTSMYLCASSLPGGPHTYNEQFFGPGTRLTVL.

The gene calls are TRBV6-1 and TRBJ2-4, with D possibly being TRBD2 (5 bases). V shed 1 base and J shed 0 bases, with 7 bases lying between them. The CDR3 contains 15 residues. CDR1 is MNHNS and CDR2 is SASEGT in the germline V gene. CDR3 DNA: TGTGCCAGCAGTGAAGTCGGGGTAGCCAAAAACATTCAGTACTTC. Its translation is CASSEVGVAKNIQYF.

J is TRBJ2-7 and V is TRBV12-3 or TRBV12-4; D possibly corresponds to TRBD1 (6 bases). There are 15 residues in the CDR3. With 6 bases removed from V and 3 bases from J, the gap between germline ends came to 18 bases. CDR3 loop: CASRFDRSPIYEQYF. The DNA of the CDR3 is TGTGCCAGCAGATTCGACAGGTCGCCCATCTACGAGCAGTACTTC.

This sequence joins TRBV10-3 and TRBJ2-7, with TRBD1 identical over 11 bases. V was clipped by 11 bases and J by 2 bases; unmatched bases: 14. The CDR3 runs 16 residues. Germline CDR1 ENHRY, CDR2 SYGVKD. The CDR3 spells CASRGTGGALAYEQYF. The CDR3 DNA follows: TGTGCCTCTAGGGGGACAGGGGGAGCTTTAGCCTACGAGCAGTACTTC.

This clonotype was seen a handful of times. DNA for the CDR3: TGTGCCAGCAGCCGCTATAGGGGAGGAGATGAGCAGTTCTTC. It encodes CASSRYRGGDEQFF. V and J are TRBV3-1 and TRBJ2-1, with D possibly being TRBD2 (6 bases). This CDR3 is built from 14 residues. Germline V CDR1 and CDR2: LGHDT, YNNKEL (reference sequence). Between the trimmed V and J ends, which lost 4 bases and 8 bases, there was a span of 15 bases.

In this sample, this clonotype turned up once. CDR3 DNA: TGTGCCAGCAGTGAGTCAGGGAACCCTACGCAGTATTTT. As protein: CASSESGNPTQYF. This chain links TRBV6-4 with TRBJ2-3; D might be TRBD1 (5 bases). V shed 3 bases and J shed 8 bases, with 12 bases lying between them. This CDR3 has 13 residues. Germline V gene lookup returns CDR1 MRHNA and CDR2 SNTAGT.

V gene TRBV28 combines with J gene TRBJ2-1, with no clear D. This CDR3 has 12 amino acids. V lost 5 bases, J lost 3 bases, and 5 bases lay in between. Germline CDR1 reads MDHEN; CDR2 reads SYDVKM. The CDR3 sequence: CASSRLYNEQFF. In DNA, the CDR3 is TGTGCCAGCAGTCGGCTCTACAATGAGCAGTTCTTC.

This chain uses TRBV4-1 with TRBJ1-4, with D maybe TRBD1 (5 bases). Trimming shortened V by 0 bases and J by 8 bases, and 16 bases separated the two germline ends. Germline lookup yields CDR1 MGHRA and CDR2 YSYEKL. There are 16 residues in the CDR3. The CDR3 DNA sequence: TGCGCCAGCAGCCAAGATGGTTCGGGGGACTGGGAAAAACTGTTTTTT. Protein sequence: CASSQDGSGDWEKLFF.

This clonotype was seen a few times. CDR3 amino acids: CSARMLGGGWETQYF. Here the CDR3 DNA reads TGCAGTGCTAGAATGTTGGGGGGCGGTTGGGAGACCCAGTACTTC. V is TRBV20-1 and J is TRBJ2-5; possibly TRBD1 or TRBD2 for D (6 bases each). Germline CDR1 is DFQATT and CDR2 is SNEGSKA (reference sequence). This CDR3 is 15 amino acids long. The V and J ends lost 2 bases and 5 bases respectively, with 18 bases between them.

V usage is TRBV7-6 and J usage is TRBJ1-1; a weak D match, TRBD1 (5 bases). Trimming removed 1 base from V and 1 base from J, with 19 bases in between. The CDR3 covers 18 residues. Germline V gives CDR1 SGHVS, CDR2 FNYEAQ. The CDR3 bases are TGTGCCAGCAGCTTAGTAGGGACCGGAGCCTCGGAGAACACTGAAGCTTTCTTT. Protein sequence: CASSLVGTGASENTEAFF. Full variable domain (missing parts from reference TRBV7-6 and TRBJ1-1): GAGVSQSPRYKVTKRGQDVALRCDPISGHVSLYWYRQALGQGPEFLTYFNYEAQQDKSGLPNDRFSAERPEGSISTLTIQRTEQRDSAMYRCASSLVGTGASENTEAFFGQGTRLTVV.

The genes are TRBV5-5 and TRBJ2-5; D perhaps matches TRBD2 (5 bases). The CDR3 spans 13 residues. The germline V gene encodes CDR1 SGHKS and CDR2 YYEKEE (reference sequence). The ends were cut back, 4 bases at V and 11 bases at J, with 18 bases in the middle. The chain's CDR3 is CASSLGDTREQYF. CDR3 nucleotides: TGTGCCAGCAGCCTCGGGGATACCCGCGAACAGTACTTC.

The V and J genes are TRBV29-1 and TRBJ2-7, with D maybe TRBD1 (5 bases). The CDR3 length is 14 residues. The germline V gene encodes CDR1 SQVTM and CDR2 ANQGSEA. Trimming cost V 3 bases and J 7 bases, with 19 bases left between them. CDR3 sequence (DNA): TGCAGCGTTGATAAGCAGGGTCAGTTATATGAGCAGTACTTC. As protein: CSVDKQGQLYEQYF.

The rearrangement joins TRBV28 to TRBJ2-4; 8 bases agree with TRBD1. The CDR3 runs 18 residues. In germline, CDR1 is MDHEN, CDR2 SYDVKM. V lost 5 bases, J lost 0 bases, and 12 bases stayed unmatched. The CDR3 protein is CASSPLLGTGLAKNIQYF. The CDR3, as DNA: TGTGCCAGCAGTCCCTTGCTTGGGACAGGTTTAGCCAAAAACATTCAGTACTTC.